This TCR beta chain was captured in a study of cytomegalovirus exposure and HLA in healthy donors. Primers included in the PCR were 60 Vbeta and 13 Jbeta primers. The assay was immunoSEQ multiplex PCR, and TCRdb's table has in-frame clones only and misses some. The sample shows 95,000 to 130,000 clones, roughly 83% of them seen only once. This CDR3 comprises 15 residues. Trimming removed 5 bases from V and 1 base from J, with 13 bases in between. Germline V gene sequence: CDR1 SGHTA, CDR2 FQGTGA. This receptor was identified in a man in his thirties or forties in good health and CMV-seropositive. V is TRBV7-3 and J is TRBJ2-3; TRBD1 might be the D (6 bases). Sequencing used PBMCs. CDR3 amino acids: CASSTGQPGTDTQYF. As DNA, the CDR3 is TGTGCCAGCAGCACAGGACAGCCGGGCACAGATACGCAGTATTTT.